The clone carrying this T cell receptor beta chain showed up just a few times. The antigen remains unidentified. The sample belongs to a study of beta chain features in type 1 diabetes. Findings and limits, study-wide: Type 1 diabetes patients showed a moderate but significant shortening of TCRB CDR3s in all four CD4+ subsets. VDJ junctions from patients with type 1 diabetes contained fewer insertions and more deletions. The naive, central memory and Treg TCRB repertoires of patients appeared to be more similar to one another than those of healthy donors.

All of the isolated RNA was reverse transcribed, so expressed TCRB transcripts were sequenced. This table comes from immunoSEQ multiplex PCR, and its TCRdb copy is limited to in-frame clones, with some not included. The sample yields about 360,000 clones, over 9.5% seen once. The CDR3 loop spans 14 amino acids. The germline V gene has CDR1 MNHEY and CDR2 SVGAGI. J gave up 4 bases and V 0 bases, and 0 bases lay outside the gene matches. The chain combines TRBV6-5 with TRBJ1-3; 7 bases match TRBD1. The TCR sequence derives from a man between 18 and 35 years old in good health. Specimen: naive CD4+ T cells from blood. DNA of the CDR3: TGTGCCAGCAGTTACTCGACAGGGGGAAACACCATATATTTT. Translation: CASSYSTGGNTIYF.